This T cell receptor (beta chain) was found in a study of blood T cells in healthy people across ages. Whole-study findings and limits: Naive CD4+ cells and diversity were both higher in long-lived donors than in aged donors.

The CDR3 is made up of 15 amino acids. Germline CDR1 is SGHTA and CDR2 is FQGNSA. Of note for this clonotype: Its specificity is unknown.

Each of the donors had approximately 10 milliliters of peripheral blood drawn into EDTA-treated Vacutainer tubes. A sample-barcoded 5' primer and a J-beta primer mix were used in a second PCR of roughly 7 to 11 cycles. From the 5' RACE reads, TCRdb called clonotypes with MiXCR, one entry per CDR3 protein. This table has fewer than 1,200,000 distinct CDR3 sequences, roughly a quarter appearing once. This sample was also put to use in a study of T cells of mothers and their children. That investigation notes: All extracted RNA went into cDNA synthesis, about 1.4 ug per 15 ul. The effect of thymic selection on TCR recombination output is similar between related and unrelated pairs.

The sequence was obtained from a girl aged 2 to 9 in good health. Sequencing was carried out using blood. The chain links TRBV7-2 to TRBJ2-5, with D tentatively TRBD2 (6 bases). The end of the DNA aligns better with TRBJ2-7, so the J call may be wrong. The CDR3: CASSLGGVLAYEQYF. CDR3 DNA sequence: TGTGCCAGCAGCTTAGGCGGGGTACTAGCCTACGAGCAGTACTTC.